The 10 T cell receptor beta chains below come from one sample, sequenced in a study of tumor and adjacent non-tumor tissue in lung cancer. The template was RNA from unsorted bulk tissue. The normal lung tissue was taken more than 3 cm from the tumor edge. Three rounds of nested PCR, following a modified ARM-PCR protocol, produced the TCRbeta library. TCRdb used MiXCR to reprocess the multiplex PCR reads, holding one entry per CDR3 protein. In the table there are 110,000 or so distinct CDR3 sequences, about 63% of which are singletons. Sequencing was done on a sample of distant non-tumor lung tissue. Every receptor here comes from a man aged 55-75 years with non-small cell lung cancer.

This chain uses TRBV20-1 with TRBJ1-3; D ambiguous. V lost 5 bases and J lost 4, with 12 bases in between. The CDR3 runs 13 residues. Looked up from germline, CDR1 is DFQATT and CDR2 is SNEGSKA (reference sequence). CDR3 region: CSAPAGGGNTIYF. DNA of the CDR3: TGCAGTGCTCCCGCCGGAGGGGGAAACACCATATATTTT.

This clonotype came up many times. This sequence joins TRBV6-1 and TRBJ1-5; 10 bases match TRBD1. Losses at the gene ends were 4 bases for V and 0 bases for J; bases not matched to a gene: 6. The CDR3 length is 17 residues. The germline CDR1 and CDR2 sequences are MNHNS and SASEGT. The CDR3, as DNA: TGTGCCAGCAGTGGGGACAGGGGACCTGGTAGCAATCAGCCCCAGCATTTT. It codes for CASSGDRGPGSNQPQHF.

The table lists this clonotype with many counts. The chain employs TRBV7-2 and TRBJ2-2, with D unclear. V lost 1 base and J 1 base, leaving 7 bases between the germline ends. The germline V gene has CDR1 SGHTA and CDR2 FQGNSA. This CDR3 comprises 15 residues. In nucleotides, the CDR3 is TGTGCCAGCAGCTTAGTTGTTGGGAACACCGGGGAGCTGTTTTTT. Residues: CASSLVVGNTGELFF.

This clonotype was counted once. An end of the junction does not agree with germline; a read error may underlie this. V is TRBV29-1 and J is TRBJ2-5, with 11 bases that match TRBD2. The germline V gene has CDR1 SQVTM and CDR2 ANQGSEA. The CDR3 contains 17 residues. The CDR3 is CSVRGLAGGLIQETHYF. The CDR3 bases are TGCAGCGTTCGAGGTCTAGCGGGAGGTTTAATCCAAGAGACCCATTACTTT.

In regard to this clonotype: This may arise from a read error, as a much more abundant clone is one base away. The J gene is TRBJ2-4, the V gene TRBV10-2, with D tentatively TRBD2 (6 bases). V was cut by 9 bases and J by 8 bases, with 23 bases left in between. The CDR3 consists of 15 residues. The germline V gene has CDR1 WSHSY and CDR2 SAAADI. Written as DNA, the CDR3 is TGCGCCAGTTCACACCAAAGCAGGGACTTTTACATTCAGTACTTC. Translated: CASSHQSRDFYIQYF.

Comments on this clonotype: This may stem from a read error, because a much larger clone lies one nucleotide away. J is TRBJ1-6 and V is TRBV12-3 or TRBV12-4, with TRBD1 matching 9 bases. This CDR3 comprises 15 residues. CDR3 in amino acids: CACSPGTGFNSPLHF. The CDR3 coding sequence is TGTGCCTGCAGCCCGGGGACAGGGTTCAATTCACCCCTCCACTTT.

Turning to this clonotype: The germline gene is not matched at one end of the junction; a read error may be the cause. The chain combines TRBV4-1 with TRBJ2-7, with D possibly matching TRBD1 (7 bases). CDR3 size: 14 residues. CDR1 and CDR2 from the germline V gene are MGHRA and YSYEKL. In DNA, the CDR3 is TGCGCCAGCAGCCAAGACTCCGGAGGGGGCGGGCAGTATTTC. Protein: CASSQDSGGGGQYF.

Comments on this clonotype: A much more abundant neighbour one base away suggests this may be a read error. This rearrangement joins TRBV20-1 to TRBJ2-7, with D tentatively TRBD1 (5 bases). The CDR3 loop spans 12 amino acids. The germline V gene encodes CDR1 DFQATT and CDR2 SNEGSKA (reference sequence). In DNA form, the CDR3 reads TGCAGTGCTGCCTCAGGGCCGGACGAGCAGCACTTC. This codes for CSAASGPDEQHF.

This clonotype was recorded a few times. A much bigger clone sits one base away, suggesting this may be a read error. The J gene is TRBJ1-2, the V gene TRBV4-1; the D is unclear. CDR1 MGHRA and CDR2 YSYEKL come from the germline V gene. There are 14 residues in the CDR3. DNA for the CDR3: TGCGCCAGCAACCAAGATCCTTTCGACTATGGCTACACCTTC. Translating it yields CASNQDPFDYGYTF.

This CDR3 is CASSFRTWNTDTQYF. CDR3 DNA sequence: TGTGCCAGCAGCTTCCGGACATGGAACACAGATACGCAGTATTTT. This chain uses TRBV4-2 with TRBJ2-3; possibly TRBD1 for D (5 bases). Trimming took off 5 bases at V and 2 bases at J, with 14 bases between the two ends. The CDR3 length is 15 residues. Germline CDR1 and CDR2: LGHNA and YNFKEQ.